This T cell receptor beta chain was recovered during a study of cytomegalovirus exposure and HLA in healthy donors (dated by TCRdb to about 2017). Regarding the complete study: In an earlier analysis of approximately 500 of the donors, under 300 Gb of sequence data and 100 million or so unique TCR beta sequences from about 179 million T cells were reported. Rather than drawing on any new phenotypic data, the later analysis identified candidate immune exposures from TCR beta sequences and the way those sequences occurred across donors. Of the 350 to 450 genotyped donors, about 84% fell in the genetic ancestry cluster associated with self-reported Caucasian donors. HLA typing included class I and class II loci at four-digit resolution. Roughly 5 DR-DQ haplotypes were handled as single units for association and clustering, since linkage in the cohort was strong. An earlier analysis of some 500 of the donors applied high-throughput TCR beta sequencing to assess whether each TCR beta V gene segment acted as functional or pseudogenic. The study profiled the T cell repertoires of some 610 subjects by immunosequencing and related them to cytomegalovirus serostatus. Genome-wide SNP genotypes for about 65% of the roughly 670 donors were used in a later genetic analysis, which treated that subset as a discovery cohort. Every repertoire in the discovery cohort had been generated on one and the same sequencing platform. Donor age, sex, ethnicity and CMV serostatus were compiled together with the repertoire data. In a later analysis, previously published TCR beta repertoires from about 670 donors were re-analyzed and high-resolution HLA genotyping was added so that TCR occurrence patterns could be studied. In addition to the first cohort of 666 subjects, a separate validation cohort of 130 or so different subjects was used. The aim of the study was to test whether cataloging public T cell receptors could identify signatures of past pathogen exposure. Among some 400 genotyped donors of the cohort, an average of 235,054 unique TCR beta nucleotide sequences were sequenced per donor, roughly 18% of them non-productive. To predict cytomegalovirus infection status, the study brought together high-throughput TCR immunosequencing, statistical association of individual TCRs with disease status, and machine learning. An early release that covered about 600 HLA-typed donors contained 300 to 350 gigabases of sequencing data and tens of millions of unique TCR sequences. Typing coverage varied by locus: 629-630 donors for A, B, C, DRB1 and DQB1; more than 500 for DQA1; around 570 for DPA1; roughly 450 for DPB1.

Libraries were made using the immunoSEQ multiplex PCR assay. A mixture of 60 forward primers for TCR Vbeta segments and 13 reverse primers for TCR Jbeta segments was used in the multiplex PCR. A multiplex PCR assay on genomic DNA amplified the CDR3 region of rearranged TCR beta genes. Amplified TCR beta libraries were sequenced as 87-base-pair reads on the Illumina HiSeq System. On the study's bioinformatics: Across the 700 or so repertoires, a later analysis counted 80 million or so unique TCR beta chains, 9.5 million to 13 million of which were shared by at least two donors. A nearest-neighbor algorithm error-corrected the raw reads and collapsed the reads into unique sequences, merging closely related sequences to remove PCR and sequencing errors. Alignment of CDR3 sequences to IMGT reference sequences was used to assign V, D and J gene segments. For a sequence to be retained, a match of at least six nucleotides to both a V gene segment and a J gene segment was required. A rearrangement was called productive if the CDR3 had no stop codons and remained in frame with V and J, and every other rearrangement was called non-productive. CDR3 was defined by IMGT convention, running from the second conserved V-encoded cysteine to the conserved J-encoded phenylalanine. Sequences without an unambiguous match to a single V gene segment were excluded from the earlier analysis of about 600 of the donors. In an earlier analysis of 587 of the donors, a V segment was called functional when productive rearrangements were above 56.7%, and segregating when the standard deviation between donors exceeded 5%. A statistical classification framework was developed to diagnose cytomegalovirus status using the catalog of TCR beta chain sequences. V and J gene assignment, in a later analysis, came from comparing TCR nucleotide sequences with IMGT/GENE-DB human TR gene sequences. Using the TCRdist pipeline, a later analysis assigned CDR3 sequences along with most-parsimonious VDJ recombination scenarios. In a later analysis, every TCR beta chain was defined by the combination of its CDR3 amino acid sequence and its V-gene family, and reads without a unique V-gene family were dropped. A later analysis removed 450 to 600 highly shared, low-generation-probability nucleotide sequences to deal with suspected cross-contamination and a sequencing artifact. A later analysis calculated a clonal expansion index for each public chain from normalized within-repertoire ranks of inferred template counts. Generation probabilities in a later analysis came from a VDJ recombination model fitted to out-of-frame rearrangements, and those results were checked against IGoR. Hypergeometric tests were used in a later analysis to score TCR-TCR, TCR-HLA and TCR-CMV co-occurrence, with a repertoire-size bias correction applied to the TCR pairs. False discovery rates were estimated in a later analysis by permuting HLA or CMV assignments 20 times. A later analysis grouped co-occurring TCRs with DBSCAN, adding TCRdist sequence similarity when clustering within HLA-allele-positive subsets. Co-occurrence clustering excluded repertoires with fewer than 30,000 or more than 120,000 public chains, plus five with anomalous nucleotide sharing. The table was pulled from immuneACCESS by TCRdb, which kept in-frame rearrangements only. Such tables lose some clones; where checked, under half of the loss comes from unresolved V genes, and the rest has no known cause. V, J and clone size derive from that table, while D and trimming were established from the DNA sequence. This sample is represented by roughly 120,000 clones; 76% of them were singletons. The ten largest clones add up to 16% of the sample.

The CDR3 goes from the cysteine to the phenylalanine over 14 residues. Only the CDR3 DNA is retained, 42 bases long and in frame from the first base. V lost 4 bases and J lost 7 bases, and the count of bases not matched to a germline gene is 10. The CDR1 and CDR2 encoded by the germline V gene are SGDLS and YYNGEE. The cohort comprised 670 or so healthy bone marrow donors. Cohort members were all nominally healthy when sampled, although unrecorded immune exposures were likely present. The donor was CMV seropositive and belonged to the group of more than 250 seropositive cohort members. Each donor provided a peripheral blood sample, and peripheral blood mononuclear cells were used for TCR beta sequencing. The Qiagen DNeasy Blood Extraction Kit was used to extract genomic DNA from the blood cell samples. General study outcomes and caveats: A later analysis found that most CMV-associated TCR beta chains appeared HLA-restricted, with HLA associations seemingly driven largely by CMV exposure. A further reported finding was that TCR beta sequences accurately predicted the HLA-A and HLA-B alleles for most subjects in the first cohort. In a later analysis, the rate of TCR association differed among HLA loci, with DRB1 alleles having the most associated TCRs and HLA-C alleles having the fewest. A few of the identified cytomegalovirus-associated TCR beta chains were confirmed in vitro to be specific for cytomegalovirus antigens. Assigning TCR associations to individual alleles was difficult when HLA alleles, especially DR and DQ, strongly co-occurred. Linkage disequilibrium might explain the correlated functional status among segregating V segments, but an unknown experimental factor could not be excluded. In an earlier analysis of around 500 of the donors, most TCR beta V segments appeared in productive rearrangements about 87% or about 30% of the time, broadly matching IMGT annotations. Sequencing depth was assumed to be roughly uniform across donors in the presence/absence analyses, though that assumption may not hold. The sequencing pipeline was judged likely to have produced a cluster of highly shared sequence variants as a technical artifact. It was suggested by the authors that the approach could potentially be generalized to other disease states and immunological phenotypes. Some IMGT-functional V segments, including TRBV6-2 and TRBV6-3, could not be told apart with the 87-base-pair reads, so those segments were excluded. A later analysis reported that several top co-occurrence clusters appeared linked to parvovirus B19, influenza, CMV and Epstein-Barr virus. The study listed 150 to 200 TCR beta chains as associated with cytomegalovirus. CMV serostatus was the only immune exposure information available for the cohort. Only TCR beta chains were sequenced in this cohort, and the absence of alpha or paired-chain data limited detectable features. Most TCR sequences were observed very rarely across donors, whereas some public TCRs were present in many individuals. An association between a missense DCLRE1C variant and V-gene and J-gene trimming of TCR beta chains was found in a later genetic analysis and replicated in an independent cohort. Because HLA typing was unavailable for some donors at each locus, only the typed subset was used in association tests. At a false discovery rate of 0.05, a later analysis linked under 20,000 TCR beta sequences to specific HLA alleles. Cytomegalovirus status was reported to be diagnosed by the classifier with high specificity and sensitivity in both the original and validation cohorts. In a later analysis, HLA-associated TCR beta chains were found to be more clonally expanded and to have lower generation probabilities than equally common non-associated chains. According to a later genetic analysis, donors in an Asian-associated ancestry cluster had fewer N-insertions in productive TCRs than the roughly 700-donor mean. Because counts were too low, seventeen rarely observed V segments, including chromosome 9 orphons, were left out of the earlier analysis of some 640 of the donors.

As regards this clone: Its antigen is not yet known. The record has no base qualities; no much larger clone is one base away.

The chain uses TRBV9 and TRBJ1-2; 7 of the junction bases match TRBD1. The origin of this receptor is a man aged 45 to 65 in good health and CMV-seropositive. Sequencing was done on a sample of PBMCs. The DNA is as follows: TGTGCCAGCAGCCCGCGACAGGGTCTGGTTGGCTACACCTTC. The resulting protein is CASSPRQGLVGYTF.